Included here is one T cell receptor beta chain sequence, with context. Using immunoSEQ multiplex PCR, the repertoire was profiled, and TCRdb retains in-frame clones only, with some absent. This sample has roughly 230,000 clones; 80% to 90% occur once, and the top ten carry over 0.95%. Germline CDR1 reads MGHDK; CDR2 reads SYGVNS. The ends lost 4 bases at V and 3 bases at J; junction bases unmatched: 11. This CDR3 contains 16 residues. The data were taken from a study of blood T cell repertoires in COVID-19. On the study more broadly: The United States, Italy and Spain supplied acute and convalescent COVID-19 samples.

The TCR was taken from a middle-aged man with acute or convalescent COVID-19. The rearrangement links TRBV25-1 to TRBJ1-2, with 7 bases fitting TRBD1. The sample consisted of peripheral blood. The CDR3 DNA sequence: TGTGCCAGCAGTGGGTTCGACAGGGCGGAGGACTATGGCTACACCTTC. Residues: CASSGFDRAEDYGYTF.